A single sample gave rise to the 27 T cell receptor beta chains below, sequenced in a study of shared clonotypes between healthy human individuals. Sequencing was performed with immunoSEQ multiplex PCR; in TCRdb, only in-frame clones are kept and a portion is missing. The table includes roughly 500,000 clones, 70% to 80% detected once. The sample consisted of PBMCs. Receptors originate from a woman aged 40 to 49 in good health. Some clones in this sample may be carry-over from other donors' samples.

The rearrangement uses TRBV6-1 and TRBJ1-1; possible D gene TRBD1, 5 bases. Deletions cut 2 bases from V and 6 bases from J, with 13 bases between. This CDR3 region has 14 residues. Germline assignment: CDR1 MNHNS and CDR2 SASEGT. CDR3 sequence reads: CASSESGGWAEAFF. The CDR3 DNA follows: TGTGCCAGCAGTGAATCCGGGGGTTGGGCTGAAGCTTTCTTT.

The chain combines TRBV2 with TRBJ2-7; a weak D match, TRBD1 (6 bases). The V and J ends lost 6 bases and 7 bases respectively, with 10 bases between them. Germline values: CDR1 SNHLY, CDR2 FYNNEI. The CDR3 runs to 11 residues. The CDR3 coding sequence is TGTGCCAGCAGAGGCCAGGGGGAGCAGTACTTC. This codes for CASRGQGEQYF. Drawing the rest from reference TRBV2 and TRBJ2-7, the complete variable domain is EPEVTQTPSHQVTQMGQEVILRCVPISNHLYFYWYRQILGQKVEFLVSFYNNEISEKSEIFDDQFSVERPDGSNFTLKIRSTKLEDSAMYFCASRGQGEQYFGPGTRLTVT.

This CDR3 is CASTRDSLGKQPQHF. CDR3 nucleotides: TGTGCCAGCACTAGGGACAGCTTAGGGAAGCAGCCCCAGCATTTT. The chain recombines TRBV6-1 with TRBJ1-5, with 7 bases lining up with TRBD1. The length of the CDR3 is 15 residues. Germline CDR1 reads MNHNS; CDR2 reads SASEGT. The trim removed 7 bases at V and 7 bases at J, leaving 13 bases unmatched.

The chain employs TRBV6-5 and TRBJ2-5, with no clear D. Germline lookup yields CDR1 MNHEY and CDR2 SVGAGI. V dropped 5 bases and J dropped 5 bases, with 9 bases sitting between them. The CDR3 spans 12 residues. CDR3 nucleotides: TGTGCCAGCAGTGAGGTTGGTGAGACCCAGTACTTC. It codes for CASSEVGETQYF.

The CDR3 sequence: CASSTGLEQFF. In DNA form, the CDR3 reads TGTGCCAGTAGTACGGGACTTGAGCAGTTCTTC. The chain employs TRBV19 and TRBJ2-1; tentative D call: TRBD2 (6 bases). The germline V and J ends were trimmed by 4 bases and 9 bases, with 7 bases remaining between them. Per the germline V gene, CDR1 is LNHDA and CDR2 is SQIVND (reference sequence). The CDR3 loop spans 11 amino acids.

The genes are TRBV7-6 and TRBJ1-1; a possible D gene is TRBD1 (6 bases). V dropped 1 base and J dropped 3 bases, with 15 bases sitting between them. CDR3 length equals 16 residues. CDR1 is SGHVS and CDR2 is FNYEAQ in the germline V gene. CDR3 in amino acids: CASSLVVGGLDTEAFF. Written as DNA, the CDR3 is TGTGCCAGCAGCTTAGTCGTCGGGGGGCTGGACACTGAAGCTTTCTTT.

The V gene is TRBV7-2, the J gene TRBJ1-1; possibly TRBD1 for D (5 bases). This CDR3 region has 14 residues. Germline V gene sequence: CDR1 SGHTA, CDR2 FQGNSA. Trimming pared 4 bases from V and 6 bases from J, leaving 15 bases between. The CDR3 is CASSSRALTSEAFF. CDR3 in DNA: TGTGCCAGCAGCTCCAGGGCCCTGACGTCTGAAGCTTTCTTT.

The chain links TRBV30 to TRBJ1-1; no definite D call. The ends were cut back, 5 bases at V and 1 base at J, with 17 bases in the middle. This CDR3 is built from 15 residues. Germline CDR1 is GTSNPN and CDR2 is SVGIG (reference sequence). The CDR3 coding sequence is TGTGCCTGGGACTCGGGTTCGAGGGCGAACACTGAAGCTTTCTTT. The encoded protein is CAWDSGSRANTEAFF.

The CDR3 reads CSVVDILDNEQFF. The DNA of the CDR3 is TGCAGCGTTGTGGACATACTGGACAATGAGCAGTTCTTC. The V gene is TRBV29-1, the J gene TRBJ2-1; D possibly corresponds to TRBD1 (5 bases). V lost 4 bases to trimming and J lost 5 bases, with 12 bases between them. Germline assignment: CDR1 SQVTM and CDR2 ANQGSEA. This CDR3 is built from 13 residues.

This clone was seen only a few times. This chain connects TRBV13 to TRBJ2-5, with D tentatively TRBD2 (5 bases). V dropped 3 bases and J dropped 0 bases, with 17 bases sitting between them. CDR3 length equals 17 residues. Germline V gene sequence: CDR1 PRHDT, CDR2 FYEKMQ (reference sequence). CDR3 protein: CASSFSHHGSDQETQYF. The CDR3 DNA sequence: TGTGCCAGCAGCTTTAGCCATCATGGTAGCGACCAAGAGACCCAGTACTTC. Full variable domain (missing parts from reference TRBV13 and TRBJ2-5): AAGVIQSPRHLIKEKRETATLKCYPIPRHDTVYWYQQGPGQDPQFLISFYEKMQSDKGSIPDRFSAQQFSDYHSELNMSSLELGDSALYFCASSFSHHGSDQETQYFGPGTRLLVL.

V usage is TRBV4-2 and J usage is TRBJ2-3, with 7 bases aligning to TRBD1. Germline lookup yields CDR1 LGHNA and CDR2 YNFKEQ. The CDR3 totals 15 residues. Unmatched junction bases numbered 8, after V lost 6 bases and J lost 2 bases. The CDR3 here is CASSVGTASTDTQYF. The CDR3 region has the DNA TGTGCCAGCAGTGTCGGGACAGCGTCCACAGATACGCAGTATTTT.

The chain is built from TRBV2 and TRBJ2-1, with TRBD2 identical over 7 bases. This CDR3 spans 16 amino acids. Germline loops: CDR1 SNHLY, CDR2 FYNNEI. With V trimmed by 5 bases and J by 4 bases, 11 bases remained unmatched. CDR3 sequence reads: CASSFASGPNYNEQFF. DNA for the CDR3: TGTGCCAGCAGTTTCGCTAGCGGACCGAATTACAATGAGCAGTTCTTC.

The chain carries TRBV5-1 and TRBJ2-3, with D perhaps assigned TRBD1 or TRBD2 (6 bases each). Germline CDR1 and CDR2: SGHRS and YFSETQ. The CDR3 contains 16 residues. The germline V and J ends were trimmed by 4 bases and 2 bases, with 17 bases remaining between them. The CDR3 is CASSQEGVVSTDTQYF. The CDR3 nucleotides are TGCGCCAGCAGCCAGGAGGGGGTAGTATCCACAGATACGCAGTATTTT.

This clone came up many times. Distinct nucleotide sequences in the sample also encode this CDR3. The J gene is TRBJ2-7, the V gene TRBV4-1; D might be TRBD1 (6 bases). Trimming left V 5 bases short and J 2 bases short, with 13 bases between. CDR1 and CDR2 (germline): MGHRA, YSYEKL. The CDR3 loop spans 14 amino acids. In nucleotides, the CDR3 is TGCGCCAGCAGCTTAATGACAGGTCCCTACGAGCAGTACTTC. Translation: CASSLMTGPYEQYF.

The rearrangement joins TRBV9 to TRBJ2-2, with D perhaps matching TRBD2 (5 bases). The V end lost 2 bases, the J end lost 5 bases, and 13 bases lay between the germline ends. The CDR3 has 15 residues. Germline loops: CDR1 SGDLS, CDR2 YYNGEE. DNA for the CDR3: TGTGCCAGCAGCGTGGGGAGTCCCCCGACCGGGGAGCTGTTTTTT. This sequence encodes CASSVGSPPTGELFF.

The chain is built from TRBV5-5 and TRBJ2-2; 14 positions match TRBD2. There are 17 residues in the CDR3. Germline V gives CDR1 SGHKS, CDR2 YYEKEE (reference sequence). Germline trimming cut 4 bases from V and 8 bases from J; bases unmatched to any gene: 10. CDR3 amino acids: CASSTGLAGVSIGELFF. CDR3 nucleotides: TGTGCCAGCAGCACGGGACTAGCGGGAGTATCCATAGGGGAGCTGTTTTTT.

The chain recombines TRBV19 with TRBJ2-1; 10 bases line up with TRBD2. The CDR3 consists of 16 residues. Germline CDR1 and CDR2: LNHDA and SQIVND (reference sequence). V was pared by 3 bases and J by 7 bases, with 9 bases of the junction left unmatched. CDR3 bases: TGTGCCAGTAGTATTCCCGGACTAGCGGCGGGGAATGAGCAGTTCTTC. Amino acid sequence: CASSIPGLAAGNEQFF.

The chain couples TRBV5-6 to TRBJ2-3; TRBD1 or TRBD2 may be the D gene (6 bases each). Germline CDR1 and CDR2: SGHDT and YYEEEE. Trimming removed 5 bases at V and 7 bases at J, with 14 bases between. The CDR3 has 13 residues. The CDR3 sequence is CASRYFGGYTQYF. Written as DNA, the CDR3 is TGTGCCAGCAGATACTTCGGGGGCTATACGCAGTATTTT.

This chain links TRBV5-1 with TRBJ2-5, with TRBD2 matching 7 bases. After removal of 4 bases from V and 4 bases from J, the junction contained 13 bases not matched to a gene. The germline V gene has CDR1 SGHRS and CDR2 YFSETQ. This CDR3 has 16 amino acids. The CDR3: CASSLGYGGLVETQYF. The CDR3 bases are TGCGCCAGCAGCCTTGGGTACGGCGGACTAGTAGAGACCCAGTACTTC.

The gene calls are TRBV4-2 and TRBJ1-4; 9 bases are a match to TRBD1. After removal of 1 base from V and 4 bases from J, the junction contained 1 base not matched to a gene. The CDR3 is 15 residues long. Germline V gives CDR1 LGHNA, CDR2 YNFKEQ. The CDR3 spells CASSQGTGDNEKLFF. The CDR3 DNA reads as TGTGCCAGCAGCCAAGGGACAGGGGATAATGAAAAACTGTTTTTT.

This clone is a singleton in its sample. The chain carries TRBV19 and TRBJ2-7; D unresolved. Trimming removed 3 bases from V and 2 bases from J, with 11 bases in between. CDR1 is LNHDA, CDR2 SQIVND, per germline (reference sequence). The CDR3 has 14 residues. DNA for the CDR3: TGTGCCAGTAGTATTGGGCGTTACGCCTACGAGCAGTACTTC. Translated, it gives CASSIGRYAYEQYF.

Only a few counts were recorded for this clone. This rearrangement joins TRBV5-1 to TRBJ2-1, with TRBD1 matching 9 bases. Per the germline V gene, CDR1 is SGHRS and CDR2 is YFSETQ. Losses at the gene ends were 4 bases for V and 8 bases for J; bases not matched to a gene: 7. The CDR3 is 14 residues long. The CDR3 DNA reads TGCGCCAGCAGCCCGAGGGACAGGGCCGATGAGCAGTTCTTC. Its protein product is CASSPRDRADEQFF.

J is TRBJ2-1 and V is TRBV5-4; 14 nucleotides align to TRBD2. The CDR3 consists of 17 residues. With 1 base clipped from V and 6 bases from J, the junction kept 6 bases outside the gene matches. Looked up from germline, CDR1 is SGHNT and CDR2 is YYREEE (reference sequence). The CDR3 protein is CASSLRLAGGPTNEQFF. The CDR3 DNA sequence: TGTGCCAGCAGCTTGAGACTAGCGGGAGGGCCAACCAATGAGCAGTTCTTC.

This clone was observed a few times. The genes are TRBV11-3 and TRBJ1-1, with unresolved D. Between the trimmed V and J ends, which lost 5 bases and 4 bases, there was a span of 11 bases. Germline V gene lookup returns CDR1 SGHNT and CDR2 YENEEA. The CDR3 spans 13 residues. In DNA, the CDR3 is TGTGCCAGCAGCCCTGGGGTGGGCACTGAAGCTTTCTTT. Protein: CASSPGVGTEAFF.

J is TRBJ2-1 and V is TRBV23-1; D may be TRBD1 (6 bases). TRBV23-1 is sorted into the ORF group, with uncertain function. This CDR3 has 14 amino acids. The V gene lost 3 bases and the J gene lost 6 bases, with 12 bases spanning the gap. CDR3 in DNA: TGCGCCAGCAGTCATGCAGGGGCCCTCAATGAGCAGTTCTTC. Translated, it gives CASSHAGALNEQFF.

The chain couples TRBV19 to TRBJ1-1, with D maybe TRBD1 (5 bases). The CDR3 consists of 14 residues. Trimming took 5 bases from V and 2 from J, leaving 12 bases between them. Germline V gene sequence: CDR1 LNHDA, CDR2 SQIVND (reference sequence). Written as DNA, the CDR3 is TGTGCCAGTAGTCCGCAGGGAACAAACACTGAAGCTTTCTTT. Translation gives CASSPQGTNTEAFF.

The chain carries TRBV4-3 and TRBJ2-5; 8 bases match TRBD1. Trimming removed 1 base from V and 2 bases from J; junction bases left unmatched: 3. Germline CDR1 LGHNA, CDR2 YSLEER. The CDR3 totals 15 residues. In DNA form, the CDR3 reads TGCGCCAGCAGCCAAGGGACAGGGAGGCAAGAGACCCAGTACTTC. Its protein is CASSQGTGRQETQYF.